This T cell receptor (beta chain) was captured in a study of cytomegalovirus exposure and HLA in healthy donors (dated by TCRdb to the late 2010s). General notes on the study: An earlier analysis of several hundred of the donors reported about 250 Gb of sequence data and 100 million to 130 million unique TCR beta sequences from some 180 million T cells. An early release that covered fewer than 800 HLA-typed donors contained approximately 300 gigabases of sequencing data and 70 million to 100 million unique TCR sequences. Among the roughly 400 genotyped donors, around 81% belonged to the genetic ancestry cluster associated with self-reported Caucasian donors. The study was designed to test whether signatures of past pathogen exposure could be identified by cataloging public T cell receptors. The T cell repertoires of around 670 subjects were profiled by immunosequencing and related to cytomegalovirus serostatus. In addition to the first cohort of 666 subjects, a separate validation cohort of approximately 130 different subjects was used. To predict cytomegalovirus infection status, the study brought together high-throughput TCR immunosequencing, statistical association of individual TCRs with disease status, and machine learning. A later analysis re-analyzed previously published TCR beta repertoires from about 730 donors and added high-resolution HLA genotyping to study TCR occurrence patterns. The later analysis used no new phenotypic data to find candidate immune exposures, relying instead on TCR beta sequences and their occurrence across donors. To decide whether each TCR beta V gene segment behaved as functional or pseudogenic, an earlier analysis of nearly 600 of the donors relied on high-throughput TCR beta sequencing. Donor age, sex, ethnicity and CMV serostatus were compiled together with the repertoire data. Genome-wide SNP genotypes for about three fifths of the roughly 700 donors were used in a later genetic analysis, which treated that subset as a discovery cohort. Every discovery cohort repertoire had been produced on one sequencing platform. HLA typing covered class I and class II loci at four-digit resolution. The number of typed donors differed by locus: roughly 629-630 for A, B, C, DRB1 and DQB1; 522 for DQA1; roughly 600 for DPA1; and roughly 450 for DPB1. Because of strong linkage in the cohort, roughly five DR-DQ haplotypes were treated as single units for association and clustering. Across 398 genotyped donors of the cohort, an average of roughly 250,000 unique TCR beta nucleotide sequences per donor were sequenced, and roughly a sixth of those sequences were non-productive. Summary of the overall study and its limitations: According to the authors, the approach could potentially be generalized to other disease states and immunological phenotypes. The 87-base-pair reads could not distinguish some IMGT-functional V segments, including TRBV6-2 and TRBV6-3, so those segments were excluded. A later analysis associated 16,951 TCR beta sequences with specific HLA alleles at a false discovery rate of 0.05. According to a later analysis, parvovirus B19, influenza, CMV and Epstein-Barr virus appeared linked to several top co-occurrence clusters. In this cohort, only TCR beta chains were sequenced, and detectable features were limited by the absence of alpha or paired-chain data. A later analysis found that most CMV-associated TCR beta chains appeared HLA-restricted, with HLA associations seemingly driven largely by CMV exposure. Compared with equally common non-associated chains, HLA-associated TCR beta chains in a later analysis were more clonally expanded and had lower generation probabilities. Most TCR sequences were observed very rarely across donors, whereas some public TCRs were present in many individuals. A few of the identified cytomegalovirus-associated TCR beta chains were confirmed in vitro to be specific for cytomegalovirus antigens. In the study, around 150 TCR beta chains were listed as associated with cytomegalovirus. A later analysis found that TCR association rates varied across HLA loci, with DRB1 alleles showing the most associated TCRs and HLA-C alleles the fewest. Correlated functional status among segregating V segments might be attributable to linkage disequilibrium, but an unknown experimental factor could not be ruled out. Presence/absence analyses assumed roughly uniform sequencing depth across donors, an assumption that may not hold. According to a later genetic analysis, donors in an Asian-associated ancestry cluster had fewer N-insertions in productive TCRs than the approximately 670-donor mean. Strong co-occurrence of HLA alleles, especially DR and DQ, made assigning TCR associations to individual alleles difficult. Broadly in line with IMGT annotations, most TCR beta V segments showed up in productive rearrangements about 90% or about 30% of the time in an earlier analysis of a few hundred of the donors. Cytomegalovirus status was reported to be diagnosed by the classifier with high specificity and sensitivity in both the original and validation cohorts. The sequencing pipeline was judged likely to have produced a cluster of highly shared sequence variants as a technical artifact. A further reported finding was that TCR beta sequences accurately predicted the HLA-A and HLA-B alleles for most subjects in the first cohort. Because HLA typing was missing for some donors at each locus, association tests included only the typed subset. V-gene and J-gene trimming of TCR beta chains was associated with a missense DCLRE1C variant in a later genetic analysis, and the association was replicated in an independent cohort. The only immune exposure information available for the cohort was CMV serostatus. Because counts were too low, seventeen rarely observed V segments, including chromosome 9 orphons, were excluded from the earlier analysis of 587 of the donors.

The cohort comprised some 680 healthy bone marrow donors. Cohort members were all nominally healthy when sampled, although unrecorded immune exposures were likely present. The donor was CMV seronegative and was included in the group of several hundred seronegative cohort members. Every donor gave a peripheral blood sample, and the peripheral blood mononuclear cells from that sample were used for TCR beta sequencing. Genomic DNA was extracted from the blood cell samples with the Qiagen DNeasy Blood Extraction Kit. Its CDR3 holds 14 amino acids, cysteine through phenylalanine. Only CDR3 DNA is held: 42 bases, read in frame from base 1. V loses 4 bases of germline sequence and J loses 1 base, and the interval between the two ends is 11 bases. CDR1 is given as SGDLS and CDR2 as YYNGEE, both from the germline V gene. The method was the immunoSEQ multiplex PCR assay. For the multiplex PCR, a mixture combining 60 forward primers for TCR Vbeta segments and 13 reverse primers for TCR Jbeta segments was used. The CDR3 region of rearranged TCR beta genes was amplified from genomic DNA by a multiplex PCR assay. Amplified TCR beta libraries were sequenced as 87-base-pair reads on the Illumina HiSeq System. Under the source paper's analysis protocol: Across the roughly 640 repertoires, a later analysis counted 75 million to 90 million unique TCR beta chains, 8.5 million to 12 million of which were shared by at least two donors. Raw reads were error-corrected and collapsed into unique sequences by a nearest-neighbor algorithm in which closely related sequences were merged to remove PCR and sequencing errors. V, D and J gene segments were assigned by aligning CDR3 sequences to IMGT reference sequences. For a sequence to be retained, at least a six-nucleotide match to both a V gene segment and a J gene segment was required. Rearrangements were classified as productive when the CDR3 lacked stop codons and remained in frame with V and J, and all other rearrangements were classified as non-productive. Following IMGT convention, CDR3 was defined as the stretch from the second conserved V-encoded cysteine up to the conserved J-encoded phenylalanine. Sequences without an unambiguous match to a single V gene segment were excluded from the earlier analysis of about 600 of the donors. In an earlier analysis of 500 to 750 of the donors, V segments were called functional above 56.7% productive rearrangements and were called segregating when the between-donor standard deviation exceeded 5%. A statistical classification framework was built to diagnose cytomegalovirus status from the catalog of TCR beta chain sequences. In a later analysis, V and J genes were assigned by comparing TCR nucleotide sequences against IMGT/GENE-DB human TR gene sequences. The TCRdist pipeline was used in a later analysis to assign CDR3 sequences and most-parsimonious VDJ recombination scenarios. In a later analysis, each TCR beta chain was defined by its CDR3 amino acid sequence together with its V-gene family, and reads without a unique V-gene family were excluded. As a way to deal with suspected cross-contamination and a sequencing artifact, a later analysis dropped nearly 600 nucleotide sequences that were highly shared and had low generation probability. A later analysis calculated a clonal expansion index for each public chain from normalized within-repertoire ranks of inferred template counts. In a later analysis, generation probabilities were computed using a VDJ recombination model fitted to out-of-frame rearrangements, and the results were checked against IGoR. In a later analysis, hypergeometric tests were used to score TCR-TCR, TCR-HLA and TCR-CMV co-occurrence, with a repertoire-size bias correction applied to TCR pairs. False discovery rates were estimated in a later analysis by permuting HLA or CMV assignments 20 times. In a later analysis, co-occurring TCRs were grouped using DBSCAN, and TCRdist sequence similarity was added for clustering within HLA-allele-positive subsets. For co-occurrence clustering, repertoires with fewer than 30,000 or more than 120,000 public chains were excluded, along with roughly 5 repertoires with anomalous nucleotide sharing. In TCRdb, the immuneACCESS table is reduced to in-frame sequences with V and J assigned. These tables do not hold every clone; where another copy was compared, an unresolved V gene accounts for under half, and the others remain unexplained. V and J calls plus clone size are reproduced from that table; the DNA served to infer D and trimming. Across this sample there are approximately 160,000 clones, with over 75% seen only once. The top ten hold about 1.5% of the sample.

A note on this clone: There is no known antigen for this receptor. No per-base quality is available; no much larger clone lies one base away.

The chain links TRBV9 with TRBJ1-1; the D gene is perhaps TRBD1, on 6 matching bases. This receptor was identified in a woman in her 30s in good health and CMV-seronegative. Sequencing was carried out using PBMCs. The CDR3: CASSPQGPNTEAFF. Read as DNA, the sequence is TGTGCCAGCAGCCCACAGGGTCCGAACACTGAAGCTTTCTTT.